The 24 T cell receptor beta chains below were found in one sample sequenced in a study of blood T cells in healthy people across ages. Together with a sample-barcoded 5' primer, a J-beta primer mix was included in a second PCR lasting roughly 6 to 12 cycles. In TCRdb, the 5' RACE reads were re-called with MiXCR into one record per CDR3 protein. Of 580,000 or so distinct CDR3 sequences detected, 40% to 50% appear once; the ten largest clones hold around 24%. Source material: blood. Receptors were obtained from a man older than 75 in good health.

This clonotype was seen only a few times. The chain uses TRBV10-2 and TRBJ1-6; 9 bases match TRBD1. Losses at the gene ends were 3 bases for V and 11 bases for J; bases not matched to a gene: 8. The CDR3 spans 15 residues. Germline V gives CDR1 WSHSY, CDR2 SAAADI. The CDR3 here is CASSEGQGYSPPLHF. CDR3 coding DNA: TGCGCCAGCAGTGAAGGACAGGGGTATTCTCCACCCCTCCACTTT.

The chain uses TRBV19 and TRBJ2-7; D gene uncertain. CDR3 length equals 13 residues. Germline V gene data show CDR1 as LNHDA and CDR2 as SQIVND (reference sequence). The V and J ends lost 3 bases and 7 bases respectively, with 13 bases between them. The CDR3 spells CASSIGQFNEQYF. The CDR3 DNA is TGTGCCAGTAGTATCGGGCAGTTCAATGAGCAGTACTTC.

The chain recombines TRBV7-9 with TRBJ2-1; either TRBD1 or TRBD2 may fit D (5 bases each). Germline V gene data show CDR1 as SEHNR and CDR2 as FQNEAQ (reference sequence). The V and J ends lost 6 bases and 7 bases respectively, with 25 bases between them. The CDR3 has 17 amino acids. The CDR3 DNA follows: TGTGCCAGCAGATCCACGACGGGGCAGAGCATTTTTAATGAGCAGTTCTTC. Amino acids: CASRSTTGQSIFNEQFF.

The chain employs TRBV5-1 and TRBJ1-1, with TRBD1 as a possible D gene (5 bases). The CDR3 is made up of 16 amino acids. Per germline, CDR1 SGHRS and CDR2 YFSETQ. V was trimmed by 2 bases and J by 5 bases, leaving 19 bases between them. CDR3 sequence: CASSLNPGTTGTEAFF. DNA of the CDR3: TGCGCCAGCAGCTTAAATCCCGGGACGACGGGGACTGAAGCTTTCTTT.

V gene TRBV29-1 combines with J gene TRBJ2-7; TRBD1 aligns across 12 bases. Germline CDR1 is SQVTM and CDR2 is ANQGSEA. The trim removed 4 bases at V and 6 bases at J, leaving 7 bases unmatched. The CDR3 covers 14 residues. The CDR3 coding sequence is TGCAGCGTTGGGGACAGGGGGCTCGGTCTCGAGCAGTACTTC. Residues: CSVGDRGLGLEQYF.

CDR3 amino acids: CASSLTPASGSSEQFF. CDR3 coding DNA: TGTGCCAGCAGCCTCACCCCAGCTAGCGGGAGCTCGGAGCAGTTCTTC. The J gene is TRBJ2-1, the V gene TRBV28; 10 bases match TRBD2. CDR1 and CDR2 from the germline V gene are MDHEN and SYDVKM. The CDR3 runs to 16 residues. Trimming at V came to 6 bases and at J to 10 bases, leaving 15 bases not matched to a gene.

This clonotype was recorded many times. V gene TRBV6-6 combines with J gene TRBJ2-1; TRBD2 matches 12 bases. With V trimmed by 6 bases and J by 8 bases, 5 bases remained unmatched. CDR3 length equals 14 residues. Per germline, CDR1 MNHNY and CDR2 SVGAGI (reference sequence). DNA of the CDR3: TGTGCCAGCAGCCGCGGACTAGCGGGATATGAGCAGTTCTTC. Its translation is CASSRGLAGYEQFF.

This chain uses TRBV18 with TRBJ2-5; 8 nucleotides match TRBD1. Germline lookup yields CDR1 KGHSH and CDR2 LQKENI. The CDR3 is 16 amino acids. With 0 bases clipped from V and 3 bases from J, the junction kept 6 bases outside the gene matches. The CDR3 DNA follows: TGTGCCAGCTCACCACCGGACAGGGTGGCCGAAGAGACCCAGTACTTC. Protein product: CASSPPDRVAEETQYF.

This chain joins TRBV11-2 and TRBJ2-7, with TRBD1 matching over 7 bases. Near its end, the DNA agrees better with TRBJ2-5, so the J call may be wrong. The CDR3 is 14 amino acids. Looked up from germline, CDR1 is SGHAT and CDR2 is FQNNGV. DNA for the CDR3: TGTGCCAGCAGCCCGGACCGGACAGGAGAGACCCAGTACTTC. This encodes CASSPDRTGETQYF.

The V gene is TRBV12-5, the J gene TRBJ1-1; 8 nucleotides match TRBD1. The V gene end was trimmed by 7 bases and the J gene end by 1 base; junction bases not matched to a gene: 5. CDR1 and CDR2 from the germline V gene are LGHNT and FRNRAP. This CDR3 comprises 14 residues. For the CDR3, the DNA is TGTGCTAGTGCATACAGGGGGAAGAACACTGAAGCTTTCTTT. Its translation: CASAYRGKNTEAFF.

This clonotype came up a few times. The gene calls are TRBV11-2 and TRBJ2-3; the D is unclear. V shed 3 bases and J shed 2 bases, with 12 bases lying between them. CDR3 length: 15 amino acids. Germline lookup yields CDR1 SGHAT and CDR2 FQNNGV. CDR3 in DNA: TGTGCCAGCAGCTTGACTGGTAAAGTCACAGATACGCAGTATTTT. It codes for CASSLTGKVTDTQYF.

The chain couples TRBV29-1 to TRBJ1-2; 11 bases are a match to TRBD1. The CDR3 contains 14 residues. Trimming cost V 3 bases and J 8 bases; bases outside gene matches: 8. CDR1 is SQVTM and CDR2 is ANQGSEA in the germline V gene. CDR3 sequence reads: CSVEDRGLEWGYTF. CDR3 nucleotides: TGCAGCGTTGAGGACAGGGGGCTCGAGTGGGGCTACACCTTC.

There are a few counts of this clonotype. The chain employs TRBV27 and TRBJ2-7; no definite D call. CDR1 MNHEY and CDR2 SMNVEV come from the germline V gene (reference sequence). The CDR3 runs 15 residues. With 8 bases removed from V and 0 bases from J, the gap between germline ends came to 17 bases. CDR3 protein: CASGSLHYSSYEQYF. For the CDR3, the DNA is TGTGCCAGCGGGTCTCTCCACTACAGCTCCTACGAGCAGTACTTC.

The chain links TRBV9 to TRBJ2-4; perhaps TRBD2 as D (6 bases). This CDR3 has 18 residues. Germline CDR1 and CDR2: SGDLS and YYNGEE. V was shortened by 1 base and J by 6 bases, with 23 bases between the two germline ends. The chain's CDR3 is CASSVRSLQSGSGNIQYF. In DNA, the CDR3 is TGTGCCAGCAGCGTAAGGTCCCTGCAATCCGGGAGCGGAAACATTCAGTACTTC.

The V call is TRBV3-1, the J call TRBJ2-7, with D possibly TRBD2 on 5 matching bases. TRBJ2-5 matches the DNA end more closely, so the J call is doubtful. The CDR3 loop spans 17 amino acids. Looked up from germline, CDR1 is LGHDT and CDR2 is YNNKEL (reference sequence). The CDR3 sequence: CASSQALTGLAGGTQYF. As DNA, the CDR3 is TGTGCCAGCAGCCAAGCCTTAACCGGGCTAGCTGGTGGGACCCAGTACTTC.

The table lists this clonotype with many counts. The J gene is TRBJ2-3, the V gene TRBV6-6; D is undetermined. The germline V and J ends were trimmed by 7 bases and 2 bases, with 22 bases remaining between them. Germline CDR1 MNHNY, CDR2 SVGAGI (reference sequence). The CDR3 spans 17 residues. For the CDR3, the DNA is TGTGCCAGCAAAAGTAGAGGTGGTACAGCCTACACAGATACGCAGTATTTT. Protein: CASKSRGGTAYTDTQYF.

CDR3 amino acids: CASSWGQLNQPQHF. The CDR3 DNA reads as TGTGCCAGCAGTTGGGGACAGTTAAATCAGCCCCAGCATTTT. The chain combines TRBV28 with TRBJ1-5; 7 positions agree with TRBD1. CDR3 length equals 14 residues. The J segment lost 4 bases and the V segment lost 4 bases, leaving 4 bases of the junction unmatched. Germline CDR1 and CDR2: MDHEN and SYDVKM. Drawing the rest from reference TRBV28 and TRBJ1-5, the complete variable domain is DVKVTQSSRYLVKRTGEKVFLECVQDMDHENMFWYRQDPGLGLRLIYFSYDVKMKEKGDIPEGYSVSREKKERFSLILESASTNQTSMYLCASSWGQLNQPQHFGDGTRLSIL.

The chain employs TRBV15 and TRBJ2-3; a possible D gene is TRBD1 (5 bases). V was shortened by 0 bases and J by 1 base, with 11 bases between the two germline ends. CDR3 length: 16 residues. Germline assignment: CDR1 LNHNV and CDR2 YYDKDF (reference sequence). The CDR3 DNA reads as TGTGCCACCAGCAGAGATAGGGTAGGGGGCACAGATACGCAGTATTTT. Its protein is CATSRDRVGGTDTQYF.

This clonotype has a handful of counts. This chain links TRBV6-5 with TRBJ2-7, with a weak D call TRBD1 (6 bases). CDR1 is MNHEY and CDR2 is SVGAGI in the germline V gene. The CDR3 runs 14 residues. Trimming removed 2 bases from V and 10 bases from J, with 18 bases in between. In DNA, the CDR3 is TGTGCCAGCAGTTACCGGGACACGAGAGAGGCCCAGTACTTC. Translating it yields CASSYRDTREAQYF.

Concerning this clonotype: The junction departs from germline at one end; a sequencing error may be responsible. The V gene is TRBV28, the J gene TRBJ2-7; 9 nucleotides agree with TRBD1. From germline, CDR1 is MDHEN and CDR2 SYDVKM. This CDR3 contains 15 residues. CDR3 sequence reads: CASGLTGGDSYEQYF. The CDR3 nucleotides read TGTGCCAGCGGTTTGACAGGGGGGGACTCCTACGAGCAGTACTTC.

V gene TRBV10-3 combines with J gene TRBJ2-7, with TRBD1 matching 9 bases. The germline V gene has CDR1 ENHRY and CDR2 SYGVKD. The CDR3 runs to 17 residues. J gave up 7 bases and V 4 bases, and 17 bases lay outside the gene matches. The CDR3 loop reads CAISAYSGTGSLGEQYF. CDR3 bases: TGTGCCATCAGTGCCTACTCCGGGACAGGGTCCCTGGGGGAGCAGTACTTC.

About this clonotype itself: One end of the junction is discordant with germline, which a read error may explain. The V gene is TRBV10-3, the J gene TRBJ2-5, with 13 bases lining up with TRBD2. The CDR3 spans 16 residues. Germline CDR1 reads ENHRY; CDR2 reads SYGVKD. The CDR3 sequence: CTISDPTSGRSNEQYF. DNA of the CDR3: TGTACCATCAGTGACCCGACTAGCGGGAGGTCGAATGAGCAGTACTTC.

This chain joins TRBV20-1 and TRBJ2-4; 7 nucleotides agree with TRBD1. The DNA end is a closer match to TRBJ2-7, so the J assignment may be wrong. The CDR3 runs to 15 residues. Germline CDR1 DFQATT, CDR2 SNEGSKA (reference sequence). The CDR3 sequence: CSAKTPGTVTYEQYF. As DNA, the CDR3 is TGCAGTGCCAAGACTCCCGGGACAGTGACCTACGAGCAGTACTTC.

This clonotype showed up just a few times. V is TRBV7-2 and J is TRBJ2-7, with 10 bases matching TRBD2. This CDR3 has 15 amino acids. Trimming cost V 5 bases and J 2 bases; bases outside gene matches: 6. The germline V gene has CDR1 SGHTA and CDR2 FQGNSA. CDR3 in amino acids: CASSPLLAGAYEQYF. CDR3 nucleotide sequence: TGTGCCAGCAGCCCGTTGCTAGCGGGGGCCTACGAGCAGTACTTC.